These 22 T cell receptor beta chains were sequenced from one sample in a study of breast tumors, draining lymph nodes, adjacent tissues. Using its own MiXCR run on the multiplex PCR reads, TCRdb lists one record per CDR3 protein. The table has around 20,000 distinct CDR3 sequences, about a third seen once. Sequenced input: breast tumor tissue. Source of these receptors: a female donor with breast cancer. Some clones in this sample may be carry-over from other donors' samples.

This clonotype was detected ten times or more. J is TRBJ1-3 and V is TRBV10-2; the D gene is possibly TRBD1 (5 bases). From germline, CDR1 is WSHSY and CDR2 SAAADI. The CDR3 length is 15 residues. Trimming pared 7 bases from V and 1 base from J, leaving 14 bases between. The CDR3 protein is CASTPVGGSGNTIYF. DNA for the CDR3: TGCGCCAGCACCCCGGTGGGGGGATCTGGAAACACCATATATTTT.

This clonotype was recorded at least ten times. V is TRBV6-1 and J is TRBJ1-4, with D possibly TRBD1 on 6 matching bases. The CDR3 contains 15 residues. Germline values: CDR1 MNHNS, CDR2 SASEGT. Trimming cost V 7 bases and J 6 bases, with 18 bases left between them. The CDR3 here is CASTPRGAGDEKLFF. DNA for the CDR3: TGTGCCAGCACGCCTAGGGGGGCGGGCGATGAAAAACTGTTTTTT.

This clonotype was observed at least ten times. The rearrangement links TRBV7-3 to TRBJ2-1, with D unresolved. The CDR3 contains 13 residues. V was shortened by 5 bases and J by 3 bases, with 8 bases between the two germline ends. Germline-derived CDR1 and CDR2 are SGHTA and FQGTGA. The CDR3 DNA sequence: TGTGCCAGCAGCCCTACCTACTACAATGAGCAGTTCTTC. Translated, it gives CASSPTYYNEQFF. The variable domain in full, completed from reference TRBV7-3 and TRBJ2-1, reads GAGVSQTPSNKVTEKGKYVELRCDPISGHTALYWYRQSLGQGPEFLIYFQGTGAADDSGLPNDRFFAVRPEGSVSTLKIQRTERGDSAVYLCASSPTYYNEQFFGPGTRLTVL.

Of note for this clonotype: Because it lacks the conserved phenylalanine or tryptophan at the end, this CDR3 is likely a read error. The genes are TRBV6-4 and TRBJ2-3; TRBD2 aligns across 10 bases. Germline lookup yields CDR1 MRHNA and CDR2 SNTAGT. This CDR3 contains 14 residues. The CDR3 region is CASSGTSGTDAQYL. Written as DNA, the CDR3 is TGTGCCAGCAGTGGGACTAGCGGCACAGATGCGCAGTATCTT.

The chain combines TRBV28 with TRBJ1-2; TRBD1 aligns across 10 bases. Germline CDR1 reads MDHEN; CDR2 reads SYDVKM. V was pared by 6 bases and J by 3 bases, with 4 bases of the junction left unmatched. This CDR3 has 14 amino acids. CDR3 residues: CASSLGTGDYGYTF. In nucleotides, the CDR3 is TGTGCCAGCAGCCTTGGGACAGGGGACTATGGCTACACCTTC.

The chain links TRBV27 to TRBJ1-5; 9 bases map to TRBD1. The ends lost 5 bases at V and 3 bases at J; junction bases unmatched: 8. The CDR3 extends over 16 amino acids. Germline V gene data show CDR1 as MNHEY and CDR2 as SMNVEV (reference sequence). CDR3 region: CASSPDGTGYNQPQHF. In nucleotides, the CDR3 is TGTGCCAGCAGTCCGGACGGGACAGGGTACAATCAGCCCCAGCATTTT.

Many counts were recorded for this clonotype. The CDR3 here is CAWGRTGVPDTQYF. The CDR3 DNA is TGTGCCTGGGGGAGGACAGGGGTTCCAGATACGCAGTATTTT. This chain links TRBV30 with TRBJ2-3; TRBD1 agrees at 9 bases. V gave up 5 bases and J gave up 4 bases; unmatched junction bases: 7. This CDR3 has 14 amino acids. Looked up from germline, CDR1 is GTSNPN and CDR2 is SVGIG (reference sequence).

Ten or more counts support this clonotype. The chain couples TRBV20-1 to TRBJ1-6; D is ambiguous. Germline lookup yields CDR1 DFQATT and CDR2 SNEGSKA (reference sequence). There are 15 residues in the CDR3. V dropped 0 bases and J dropped 5 bases, with 11 bases sitting between them. The CDR3 coding sequence is TGCAGTGCTAGAGATCTTGCCGGAAATAATTCACCCCTCCACTTT. It codes for CSARDLAGNNSPLHF.

This clonotype was recorded only once. The conserved phenylalanine or tryptophan is not found at the CDR3 terminus, so this likely reflects a read error. Because the CDR3's place on the DNA is in doubt, the DNA is left out and the CDR3 is given as listed by TCRdb. The CDR3 is CASNREGP. The chain couples TRBV11-3 to TRBJ1-1. 8 amino acids form the CDR3, both terminal residues included. Germline V CDR1 and CDR2: SGHNT, YENEEA.

This chain connects TRBV2 to TRBJ1-5; D ambiguous. V was shortened by 4 bases and J by 5 bases, with 6 bases between the two germline ends. This CDR3 comprises 12 residues. The germline CDR1 and CDR2 sequences are SNHLY and FYNNEI. CDR3 amino acids: CASSAGYQPQHF. The CDR3 region has the DNA TGTGCCAGCAGTGCAGGTTATCAGCCCCAGCATTTT.

The table lists this clonotype with many counts. The rearrangement joins TRBV27 to TRBJ2-7; D remains unclear. With 4 bases removed from V and 5 bases from J, the gap between germline ends came to 15 bases. This CDR3 region has 14 residues. Germline assignment: CDR1 MNHEY and CDR2 SMNVEV (reference sequence). The CDR3 DNA is TGTGCCAGCAGTTCTGAGAATAGCCGGCACGAGCAGTACTTC. Protein product: CASSSENSRHEQYF.

This chain joins TRBV19 and TRBJ2-4; 7 nucleotides match TRBD2. V trimming: 3 bases; J trimming: 1 base; junction bases outside the gene matches: 0. Germline V gives CDR1 LNHDA, CDR2 SQIVND (reference sequence). The CDR3 is made up of 14 amino acids. The CDR3 DNA reads TGTGCCAGTAGTATCGGGAGGGCCAAAAACATTCAGTACTTC. The encoded protein is CASSIGRAKNIQYF.

This clonotype was counted ten times or more. This chain connects TRBV19 to TRBJ2-1, with TRBD2 as a possible D gene (6 bases). CDR3 length: 15 residues. V lost 1 base to trimming and J lost 7 bases, with 14 bases between them. The V gene's germline CDR1 is LNHDA and CDR2 SQIVND (reference sequence). The CDR3, as DNA: TGTGCCAGTAGTATAGGGGGCGGGGAGAGGAATGAGCAGTTCTTC. Translating it yields CASSIGGGERNEQFF.

The chain uses TRBV6-1 and TRBJ2-7, with no clear D. Trimming stripped 0 bases from V and 2 bases from J, with 17 bases between. Per germline, CDR1 MNHNS and CDR2 SASEGT. The CDR3 is 17 amino acids. The DNA of the CDR3 is TGTGCCAGCAGTGAAGCGAGATGGACCAACTCCCCCTACGAGCAGTACTTC. It encodes CASSEARWTNSPYEQYF.

This clonotype was seen many times. The rearrangement joins TRBV30 to TRBJ1-4, with D possibly matching TRBD1 (6 bases). This CDR3 region has 13 residues. V was cut by 2 bases and J by 7 bases, with 11 bases left in between. Germline V lookup: CDR1 GTSNPN, CDR2 SVGIG (reference sequence). CDR3 in amino acids: CAWSSRGGEKLFF. The CDR3, as DNA: TGTGCCTGGAGTTCCAGGGGCGGTGAAAAACTGTTTTTT.

The chain employs TRBV4-3 and TRBJ2-7; the match to TRBD2 covers 7 bases. Germline CDR1 is LGHNA and CDR2 is YSLEER. Trimming removed 0 bases from V and 7 bases from J; junction bases left unmatched: 12. The CDR3 sequence is 16 residues long. Here the CDR3 reads CASSQDAGANTGEQYF. The CDR3 DNA reads TGCGCCAGCAGCCAAGATGCGGGAGCGAACACCGGGGAGCAGTACTTC.

This clonotype has ten or more counts. V and J are TRBV20-1 and TRBJ1-5; D is perhaps TRBD1 (6 bases). The length of the CDR3 is 14 residues. The germline V gene has CDR1 DFQATT and CDR2 SNEGSKA (reference sequence). V was cut by 5 bases and J by 4 bases, with 15 bases left in between. CDR3 sequence (DNA): TGCAGTGCTCCAAACAGGGTCCCAAATCAGCCCCAGCATTTT. The encoded protein is CSAPNRVPNQPQHF.

This clonotype showed up many times. The chain joins TRBV7-9 to TRBJ1-6; no reliable D call. V was shortened by 3 bases and J by 8 bases, with 8 bases between the two germline ends. This CDR3 contains 13 residues. Germline CDR1 reads SEHNR; CDR2 reads FQNEAQ (reference sequence). Here the CDR3 DNA reads TGTGCCAGCAGCTTTCCGGGAGATTCACCCCTCCACTTT. It specifies CASSFPGDSPLHF.

This clonotype was detected many times. The gene calls are TRBV6-1 and TRBJ2-5, with TRBD2 matching 8 bases. V was pared by 2 bases and J by 4 bases, with 3 bases of the junction left unmatched. The CDR3 covers 14 residues. Germline V CDR1 and CDR2: MNHNS, SASEGT. The CDR3 reads CASSEILAGETQYF. The DNA of the CDR3 is TGTGCCAGCAGTGAAATCCTAGCGGGAGAGACCCAGTACTTC.

This clonotype was detected ten times or more. V usage is TRBV7-2 and J usage is TRBJ2-3; perhaps TRBD2 as D (5 bases). The CDR3 is 16 amino acids. V was cut by 1 base and J by 2 bases, with 13 bases left in between. Germline loops: CDR1 SGHTA, CDR2 FQGNSA. The CDR3 bases are TGTGCCAGCAGCTTAGTCAGCGGTACTACCACAGATACGCAGTATTTT. This gives the protein CASSLVSGTTTDTQYF.

This clonotype has only one observation. A much larger clone lies one base from this, so it may be a read error. The J gene is TRBJ2-2, the V gene TRBV12-3 or TRBV12-4; either TRBD1 or TRBD2 may supply D (5 bases each). This CDR3 has 16 residues. CDR3 sequence reads: CASTPGIGTNTGELLF. The CDR3 DNA follows: TGTGCCAGCACCCCGGGGATAGGGACGAACACCGGGGAGCTGCTTTTT.

This clonotype was observed many times. The rearrangement links TRBV28 to TRBJ1-5; D not certain. CDR3 length: 13 amino acids. Per germline, CDR1 MDHEN and CDR2 SYDVKM. Trimming left V 3 bases short and J 5 bases short, with 8 bases between. CDR3 sequence: CASSLDGYQPQHF. The DNA of the CDR3 is TGTGCCAGCAGTTTGGACGGATATCAGCCCCAGCATTTT.